This T cell receptor (beta chain) was profiled in a study of T cell repertoires in cytomegalovirus infection (dated by TCRdb to the late 2010s). As for the study more broadly: Because public TCR beta signatures pointed to carriage of CMV infection together with the matching HLA type, the HLA type of each donor mattered for the analysis. Results and caveats for the whole study, not just this receptor: Carriers of CMV infection plus the relevant HLA type were discriminated by the cumulative frequency of public TCR beta family members in the study cohort and in an independent roughly 380-donor cohort. The ex vivo response was dominated by HLA-C-restricted CMV-specific TCR beta clonotypes, and the single most frequent clonotype in two of eight donors was supplied by these HLA-C-restricted clonotypes.

These reads were obtained on an Illumina HiSeq 1500. TCRdb handled the public reads itself, with Q25 trimming in fastp and clone calling in MiXCR, and kept productive beta chains. Under each unique CDR3 protein, matching rows form one entry showing the most common genes and DNA. The sample profile shows some 450,000 distinct CDR3 sequences; roughly 30% of them were found once. The biggest ten clones account for roughly an eighth of the sample. CDR1 and CDR2 were assigned from the germline V gene as MNHEY and SVGAGI. There are 15 amino acids in the CDR3, from cysteine to phenylalanine inclusive. The entry retains the CDR3 DNA only, 45 bases that are in frame from base 1. V loses 5 bases, J loses 2 bases, and the germline ends lie 15 bases apart. As to this clonotype: Its antigen is unknown. One base away there is no much larger clone; base qualities are not given.

This receptor was obtained from a human donor in good health (CMV status not recorded). Some clones in this sample may be carry-over from other donors' samples. The chain was built from TRBV6-5 and TRBJ1-2; no D gene can be assigned with confidence. Source material: PBMCs. The DNA sequence is TGTGCCAGCAGTAGGACCCCTGGGAGCAACTATGGCTACACCTTC. Translation gives CASSRTPGSNYGYTF.